This section outlines one T cell receptor beta chain sequence together with its context. Its antigen is currently unknown. The CDR3 sequence is 16 residues long. V lost 5 bases, J lost 2 bases, and 9 bases stayed unmatched. The germline CDR1 and CDR2 sequences are LNHDA and SQIVND (reference sequence). This sample is part of a study of CD8+ T cells in alopecia areata. Study outcomes and limitations: There were many expanded lesional clones persisting in scalp and blood during tofacitinib.

Sequencing used cDNA as its template, made by extracting RNA and reverse transcribing it. Data came from immunoSEQ multiplex PCR; TCRdb stores just in-frame clones and leaves some out. Here the sample spans over 90,000 clones, 85% to 90% being singletons. The sample's treatment: oral pan-JAK inhibitor, 5-10 mg twice daily. The chain couples TRBV19 to TRBJ2-3; 8 bases map to TRBD2. Source: CD8+ T cells sorted from blood, taken at approximately week 30, from a patient treated with tofacitinib. This clonotype originated in a human donor with alopecia areata. The CDR3 sequence is CASSLGGRPYTDTQYF. CDR3 bases: TGTGCCAGTAGTTTGGGCGGGAGGCCTTACACAGATACGCAGTATTTT.